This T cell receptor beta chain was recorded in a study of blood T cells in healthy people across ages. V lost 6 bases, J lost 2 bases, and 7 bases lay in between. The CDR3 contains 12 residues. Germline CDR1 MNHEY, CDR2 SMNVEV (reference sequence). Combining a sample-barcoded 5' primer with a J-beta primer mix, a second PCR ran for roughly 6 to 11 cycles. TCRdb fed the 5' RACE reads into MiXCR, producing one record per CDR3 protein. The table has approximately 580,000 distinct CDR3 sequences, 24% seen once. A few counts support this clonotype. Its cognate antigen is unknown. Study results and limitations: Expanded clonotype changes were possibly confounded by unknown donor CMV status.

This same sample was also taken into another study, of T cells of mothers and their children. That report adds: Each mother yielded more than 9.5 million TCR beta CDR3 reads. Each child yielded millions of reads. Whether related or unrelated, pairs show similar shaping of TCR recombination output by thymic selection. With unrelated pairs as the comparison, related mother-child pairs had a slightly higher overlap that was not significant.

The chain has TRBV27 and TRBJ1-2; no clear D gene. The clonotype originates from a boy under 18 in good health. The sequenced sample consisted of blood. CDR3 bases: TGTGCCAGCAGGACGGGAAACTATGGCTACACCTTC. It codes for CASRTGNYGYTF.